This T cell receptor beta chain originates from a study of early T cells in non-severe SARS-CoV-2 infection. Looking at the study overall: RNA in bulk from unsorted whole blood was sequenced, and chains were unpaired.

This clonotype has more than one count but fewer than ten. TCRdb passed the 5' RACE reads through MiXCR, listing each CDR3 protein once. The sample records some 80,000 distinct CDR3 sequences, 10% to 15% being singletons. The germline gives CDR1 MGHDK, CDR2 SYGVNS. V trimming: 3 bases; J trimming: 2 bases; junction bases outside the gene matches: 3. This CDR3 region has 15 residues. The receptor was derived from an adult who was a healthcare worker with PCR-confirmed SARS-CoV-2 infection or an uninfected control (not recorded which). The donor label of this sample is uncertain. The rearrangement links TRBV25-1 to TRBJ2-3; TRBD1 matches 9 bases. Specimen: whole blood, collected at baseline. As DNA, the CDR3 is TGTGCCAGCAGTGAGACAGGGGGTACCACAGATACGCAGTATTTT. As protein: CASSETGGTTDTQYF. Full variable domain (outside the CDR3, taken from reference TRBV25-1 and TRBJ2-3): EADIYQTPRYLVIGTGKKITLECSQTMGHDKMYWYQQDPGMELHLIHYSYGVNSTEKGDLSSESTVSRIRTEHFPLTLESARPSHTSQYLCASSETGGTTDTQYFGPGTRLTVL.